The rows below give T cell receptor beta chains drawn from one sample of a study of T-cell reconstitution after alpha-beta-depleted transplantation in children. TCRdb itself ran the PCR reads through MiXCR, one entry per CDR3 protein. This table has 300,000 to 400,000 distinct CDR3 sequences, approximately 12% appearing once. This sample comprised PBMCs, obtained from the stem cell graft. The receptors shown here come from a human donor who donated a stem cell graft to a child with Fanconi anemia. Both conserved end residues are part of each CDR3.

V gene,J gene,CDR3 protein
TRBV5-1,TRBJ2-1,CASSPGGGDVREQFF
TRBV7-2,TRBJ1-5,CASSLGMGVGQPQHF
TRBV27,TRBJ2-7,CASSLGDRGLSYEQYF
TRBV12-3/TRBV12-4,TRBJ1-2,CASSLGQGHGYTF
TRBV18,TRBJ1-1,CASSGFRTGNTEAFF
TRBV18,TRBJ2-7,CASSQGVPGDELYF
TRBV30,TRBJ1-1,CAWRIQGPTEAFF
TRBV7-8,TRBJ1-5,CATGQGSPENSNQPQHF
TRBV7-9,TRBJ2-7,CASSKTGGSYEQYF
TRBV2,TRBJ2-1,CASSVNNEQFF
TRBV6-1,TRBJ2-1,CASILSYNEQFF
TRBV20-1,TRBJ1-5,CSARPFGGNQPQHF
TRBV7-3,TRBJ2-3,CASSPRLTSDTDTQYF
TRBV7-2,TRBJ1-6,CASSLAGEMVVNSPLHF
TRBV12-3/TRBV12-4,TRBJ2-1,CASSLVRGGNNEQFF
TRBV25-1,TRBJ2-3,CASSAGPPSTDTQYF
TRBV20-1,TRBJ2-2,CRAWAPNTGELFF
TRBV12-3/TRBV12-4,TRBJ2-1,CASSFRGSNEQFF
TRBV12-3/TRBV12-4,TRBJ2-7,CASSQGLLSDEQYF
TRBV6-1,TRBJ1-1,CASNLQENTEAFF
TRBV6-4,TRBJ1-1,CASRRVENTEAFF
TRBV10-3,TRBJ2-3,CAITSGQVSTDTQYF
TRBV29-1,TRBJ1-1,CSVEPGRGGNTEAFF
TRBV5-1,TRBJ1-1,CASSLGGGGNTEAFF
TRBV28,TRBJ2-1,CASSLGTSRYNEQFF
TRBV6-2/TRBV6-3,TRBJ2-2,CASSYSDGELFF
TRBV6-2/TRBV6-3,TRBJ1-1,CASSVDRGRLVTTEAFF
TRBV4-2,TRBJ2-3,CASSQDDSGSTDTQYF
TRBV20-1,TRBJ2-3,CSARDIREVGSGGGGQYF